This T cell receptor beta chain was recorded in a study of post-analysis software for immune sequencing data. Across the whole study: Relapsing-remitting, secondary progressive and progressive-relapsing courses of multiple sclerosis were included.

Sequencing libraries made from TCR beta cDNA carried unique molecular identifiers. It was from roughly 1 to 10 million T cells that some 500,000 cDNA molecules came. One entry per CDR3 protein results from TCRdb running MiXCR on the PCR reads. The sample holds about 570,000 distinct CDR3 sequences, approximately 34% seen once. A word on this clonotype: Its antigen is still unknown.

Study outcomes and limitations: F-measure co-clustering was strong for batch-matched samples. TRBV5-6, TRBV5-1 and TRBV20-1 were among roughly 5 TRBV segments more frequent in patients than controls. Significantly lower normalized Chao1 diversity was seen in multiple sclerosis patients than in controls.

Trimming stripped 1 base from V and 6 bases from J, with 3 bases between. Germline V gives CDR1 MDHEN, CDR2 SYDVKM. The CDR3 contains 12 residues. Specimen: blood. The sequence was obtained from a girl aged 2-17 years with multiple sclerosis. The V and J genes are TRBV28 and TRBJ2-2, with no clear D. For the CDR3, the DNA is TGTGCCAGCAGTTTATCCGCCGGGGAGCTGTTTTTT. This codes for CASSLSAGELFF.